Sequencing of this T cell receptor beta chain was carried out in a study of OX40 agonist ivuxolimab in advanced cancers. Overall study: At 0.01 to 10 mg/kg, ivuxolimab was administered intravenously to patients every 2 weeks. Of mixed ages from about 23 to 79 and averaging about 56 years, the group was more than 65% male. Whole-study findings and limits: Circulating CD4+ and CD8+ T cells showed clonal expansion by week 6 at 0.1 to 3.0 mg/kg. On average, CD8+ T cells had more expanded clones than CD4+.

Trimming pared 4 bases from V and 1 base from J, leaving 13 bases between. Looked up from germline, CDR1 is SEHNR and CDR2 is FQNEAQ (reference sequence). This CDR3 contains 15 residues. Concerning this clone: Its antigen is still unknown.

TCRdb's copy holds only in-frame clones and misses some; the assay was immunoSEQ multiplex PCR. Counted here are around 60,000 clones, around 90% occurring once; the ten biggest clones make up about an eighth. Sample: CD4+ or CD8+ T cells sorted from blood, taken in a trial of the OX40 agonist ivuxolimab. This chain uses TRBV7-9 with TRBJ2-5; D is perhaps TRBD1 or TRBD2 (5 bases each). The sequence was obtained from an adult with an advanced solid tumor such as melanoma, head and neck, liver or kidney cancer. Here the CDR3 DNA reads TGTGCCAGCAGCTATCGAAAGGGGACCCAAGAGACCCAGTACTTC. This gives the protein CASSYRKGTQETQYF.